This entry features one T cell receptor (beta chain) sequence. Its antigen is unknown. Each subset's genomic DNA was shared equally among a number of immunoSEQ plates. In the original processing: Filtering was not the same, since immunoSEQ gave junction-only sequences without quality scores. Some clones are missing from TCRdb's copy, which holds only in-frame ones; the method was immunoSEQ multiplex PCR. The V and J calls and clone size are taken from that table; D and trimming were inferred from the DNA. Of over 2 million clones listed, roughly 95% are singletons. These data come from a study of shared clonotypes between healthy human individuals. General observations from the study: There were few donors, and this limited the genetic and exposure-history diversity represented. An expected dependence of interdonor clonotype sharing on sequencing depth was noted.

Germline-derived CDR1 and CDR2 are MNHEY and SVGAGI. This CDR3 has 15 residues. V shed 0 bases and J shed 6 bases, with 15 bases lying between them. The sequenced material came from naive CD4+ T cells sorted from blood. Subset meaning: CD45RA+ positively selected. The chain is built from TRBV6-5 and TRBJ2-7, with D possibly being TRBD2 (6 bases). This sequence originates from a man in his late teens or twenties in good health. CDR3 in DNA: TGTGCCAGCAGTTACTCGATAGGCCTAGCGTTCGAGCAGTACTTC. It is translated as CASSYSIGLAFEQYF.